This T cell receptor (beta chain) emerged from a study of beta chain features in type 1 diabetes. Between the trimmed V and J ends, which lost 0 bases and 2 bases, there was a span of 6 bases. The germline CDR1 and CDR2 sequences are SGDLS and YYNGEE. The CDR3 spans 13 residues. Study conclusions and caveats: Shorter templates might be favored by PCR, equally in patients and controls. In the patient group, naive, central memory and Treg TCRB repertoires seemed more alike than in the healthy donor group. Fewer junction insertions and more nucleotide deletions appeared in type 1 diabetes patients.

This clone was recorded a few times. Antigen: not known. The same CDR3 is also encoded by other DNA sequences in this sample. TCRB transcripts that were expressed got sequenced, as all of the isolated RNA had been reverse transcribed. Libraries were prepared by immunoSEQ multiplex PCR; TCRdb keeps only in-frame clonotypes and omits some of them. The sample records 430,000 or so clones, 11% being singletons. This TCR derives from a woman aged 18-35 years in good health. Sequences were obtained from naive CD4+ T cells from blood. The genes are TRBV9 and TRBJ2-7; D may be TRBD1 or TRBD2 (5 bases each). The CDR3 is CASSVGGTYEQYF. CDR3 coding DNA: TGTGCCAGCAGCGTAGGGGGGACCTACGAGCAGTACTTC.